These T cell receptor beta chains were read from a single sample in a study of OX40 agonist ivuxolimab in advanced cancers. Sequenced by immunoSEQ multiplex PCR; TCRdb stores in-frame clones only, minus some. The sample has 75,000 to 100,000 clones, more than 85% seen once. This sample comprised CD4+ or CD8+ T cells sorted from blood, obtained in a trial of the OX40 agonist ivuxolimab. Receptor source: an adult with an advanced solid tumor such as melanoma, head and neck, liver or kidney cancer. Both conserved end residues are part of each CDR3. The order of the fields is J gene, D gene, V gene, clone size, CDR3 DNA, CDR3 protein. The D gene is left open where the match is weak. Part of the rows lack a size; the others show once, few, many or a class for expanded clones.

>TRBJ2-7|TRBD2|TRBV6-5|.
TGTGCCAGCAGTATGGGTCTAGCGGTTTACGAGCAGTACTTC
CASSMGLAVYEQYF
>TRBJ1-1|.|TRBV5-8|.
TGTGCCAGCAGCTTGAATAAAGGGCTCATGAACACTGAAGCTTTCTTT
CASSLNKGLMNTEAFF
>TRBJ1-1|.|TRBV4-1|.
TGCGCCAGCACCAGAGACACTGAAGCTTTCTTT
CASTRDTEAFF
>TRBJ2-3|.|TRBV10-1|.
TGCGCCAGCAGTGAGTCACTCTATAGCACAGATACGCAGTATTTT
CASSESLYSTDTQYF
>TRBJ1-2|TRBD1|TRBV27|.
TGTGCCAGCAGCTACAGGGGCCCCCCAGATGGCTACACCTTC
CASSYRGPPDGYTF
>TRBJ1-4|TRBD1|TRBV11-2|.
TGTGCCAGCAGCCGACAGGGGATAACTAATGAAAAACTGTTTTTT
CASSRQGITNEKLFF
>TRBJ2-7|.|TRBV7-2|.
TGTGCCAGCAGCTTAGCCAACTACGAGCAGTACTTC
CASSLANYEQYF
>TRBJ1-3|TRBD1|TRBV14|.
TGTGCCAGCAGCCCAGGACAGGGTGGAAACACCATATATTTT
CASSPGQGGNTIYF
>TRBJ2-2|.|TRBV2|.
TGTGCCAGCAGTGAATTTAGCGGAAACACCGGGGAGCTGTTTTTT
CASSEFSGNTGELFF
>TRBJ2-2|.|TRBV9|.
TGTGCCAGCAGCGTCACCTCGGACAATGGAAACACCGGGGAGCTGTTTTTT
CASSVTSDNGNTGELFF
>TRBJ1-4|TRBD1|TRBV28|.
TGTGCCAGCAGTTTTCCGACAGGGAGTGAAGAACTGTTTTTT
CASSFPTGSEELFF
>TRBJ2-5|TRBD2|TRBV9|.
TGTGCCAGCAGCGTCGGGGGGACGCAAGAGACCCAGTACTTC
CASSVGGTQETQYF
>TRBJ1-1|TRBD1|TRBV5-6|.
TGTGCCAGCAGCTCGACAGGGGGCGCCACTGAAGCTTTCTTT
CASSSTGGATEAFF
>TRBJ2-1|TRBD1|TRBV27|.
TGTGCCAGCAGTTCCCGGGACAGGATGTACAATGAGCAGTTCTTC
CASSSRDRMYNEQFF
>TRBJ2-7|TRBD2|TRBV28|.
TGTGCCAGCAGGAGAGGACTAGCGGCCTCCTACGAGCAGTACTTC
CASRRGLAASYEQYF
>TRBJ2-7|TRBD2|TRBV7-2|.
TGTGCCAGCGGGGACGGGAGGGCCCTCTCCTACGAGCAGTACTTC
CASGDGRALSYEQYF
>TRBJ2-5|.|TRBV6-1|.
TGTGCCAGCAGTGTCGGGGTCCAAGAGACCCAGTACTTC
CASSVGVQETQYF
>TRBJ2-5|.|TRBV6-5|.
TGTGCCAGCCAGCAGGGGGAGACCCAGTACTTC
CASQQGETQYF
>TRBJ2-7|TRBD2|TRBV10-1|.
TGCGCCAGCAGTGATGTGACTAGCGGTACCTACGAGCAGTACTTC
CASSDVTSGTYEQYF
>TRBJ2-7|.|TRBV27|.
TGTGCCAGCAGCCGGCTCGGACTACGTGGGGAGCAGTACTTC
CASSRLGLRGEQYF
>TRBJ2-1|TRBD1|TRBV9|.
TGTGCCAGCAGCGTGGGACAGGGAGGTCACAATGAGCAGTTCTTC
CASSVGQGGHNEQFF
>TRBJ2-5|.|TRBV7-3|once
TGTGCCAGCAGCCGCGGACAGCAAGAGACCCAGTACTTC
CASSRGQQETQYF
>TRBJ2-7|.|TRBV7-2|.
TGTGCCAGCAGCCAGGACCGATCCTACGAGCAGTACTTC
CASSQDRSYEQYF
>TRBJ1-1|.|TRBV19|.
TGTGCCAGTAGAACTTGGGAAACTGAAGCTTTCTTT
CASRTWETEAFF